A single sample is the source of the 27 T cell receptor beta chains below, sequenced in a study of blood T cell repertoires in COVID-19. Clones were read by immunoSEQ multiplex PCR, and TCRdb kept only the in-frame ones, dropping some. The sample lists 240,000 or so clones; around 89% were seen once. The sample taken for sequencing was PBMCs or T cells enriched from blood (not recorded which). These TCRs come from a man aged 50-60 years who had been exposed to COVID-19.

V and J are TRBV30 and TRBJ1-4; 8 nucleotides agree with TRBD1. Germline V gene data show CDR1 as GTSNPN and CDR2 as SVGIG (reference sequence). This CDR3 is built from 16 residues. Trimming took 4 bases from V and 5 from J; bases not matched to a gene: 12. DNA for the CDR3: TGTGCCTGGACCAGGGGGCAGGGGAATCACAATGAAAAACTGTTTTTT. Protein: CAWTRGQGNHNEKLFF.

J is TRBJ2-1 and V is TRBV27; D gene uncertain. Deletions cut 7 bases from V and 3 bases from J, with 16 bases between. CDR1 is MNHEY and CDR2 is SMNVEV in the germline V gene (reference sequence). This CDR3 has 15 amino acids. The CDR3 loop reads CASNDGGVGYNEQFF. The CDR3 coding sequence is TGTGCCAGCAACGACGGCGGAGTTGGCTACAATGAGCAGTTCTTC.

The chain combines TRBV7-2 with TRBJ2-1; D gene ambiguous. The V end lost 1 base, the J end lost 4 bases, and 5 bases lay between the germline ends. This CDR3 has 13 residues. Per the germline V gene, CDR1 is SGHTA and CDR2 is FQGNSA. The CDR3 loop is CASSLGRYNEQFF. The CDR3 nucleotides are TGTGCCAGCAGCTTAGGCCGGTACAATGAGCAGTTCTTC.

The table lists this clone with a count of one. V and J are TRBV30 and TRBJ2-3, with D unresolved. The CDR3 totals 12 residues. In germline, CDR1 is GTSNPN, CDR2 SVGIG (reference sequence). Deletions cut 1 base from V and 2 bases from J, with 4 bases between. The CDR3 loop reads CAWSAITDTQYF. The CDR3 region has the DNA TGTGCCTGGAGTGCTATCACAGATACGCAGTATTTT.

The chain joins TRBV10-3 to TRBJ2-1, with TRBD2 matching 10 bases. The germline CDR1 and CDR2 sequences are ENHRY and SYGVKD. V gave up 6 bases and J gave up 0 bases; unmatched junction bases: 11. The CDR3 sequence is 18 residues long. The CDR3 sequence is CAIRTSGETESSYNEQFF. The CDR3 region has the DNA TGTGCCATCAGAACTAGCGGGGAGACCGAGAGCTCCTACAATGAGCAGTTCTTC.

The chain joins TRBV4-2 to TRBJ2-1; D remains unclear. This CDR3 comprises 15 residues. V was pared by 0 bases and J by 6 bases, with 12 bases between. Germline V lookup: CDR1 LGHNA, CDR2 YNFKEQ. The CDR3 region is CASSQDRSSINEQFF. The CDR3 DNA follows: TGTGCCAGCAGCCAAGATCGGAGTAGCATCAATGAGCAGTTCTTC.

The genes are TRBV27 and TRBJ1-2; 10 bases agree with TRBD1. Germline-derived CDR1 and CDR2 are MNHEY and SMNVEV (reference sequence). After removal of 5 bases from V and 4 bases from J, the junction contained 7 bases not matched to a gene. CDR3 size: 15 residues. CDR3 bases: TGTGCCAGCAGTCCAGGGACAGGGGTTGGCTATGGCTACACCTTC. Protein: CASSPGTGVGYGYTF.

This rearrangement joins TRBV10-3 to TRBJ2-1; D is perhaps TRBD1 (6 bases). V lost 4 bases to trimming and J lost 0 bases, with 10 bases between them. Germline lookup yields CDR1 ENHRY and CDR2 SYGVKD. The CDR3 spans 15 residues. DNA of the CDR3: TGTGCCATCAGTGGGGGGCCGAGCTCCTACAATGAGCAGTTCTTC. Protein sequence: CAISGGPSSYNEQFF.

This chain uses TRBV3-1 (or the pseudogene TRBV3-2) with TRBJ2-3; 8 bases fit TRBD2. After removal of 1 base from V and 3 bases from J, the junction contained 3 bases not matched to a gene. There are 15 residues in the CDR3. CDR1 is LGHDT, CDR2 YNNKEL, per germline (reference sequence). The CDR3 DNA reads TGTGCCAGCAGCCAAGTGACGGGAGGGACAGATACGCAGTATTTT. This codes for CASSQVTGGTDTQYF.

This sequence joins TRBV27 and TRBJ2-1; D is perhaps TRBD2 (6 bases). V was shortened by 7 bases and J by 4 bases, with 14 bases between the two germline ends. This CDR3 is 14 amino acids long. The germline V gene has CDR1 MNHEY and CDR2 SMNVEV (reference sequence). CDR3 protein: CASTFGGLYNEQFF. The CDR3 DNA reads TGTGCCAGCACCTTCGGGGGTTTGTACAATGAGCAGTTCTTC.

This clone was counted once. The J gene is TRBJ2-1, the V gene TRBV6-4; 8 bases are a match to TRBD2. Germline V gene sequence: CDR1 MRHNA, CDR2 SNTAGT. V gave up 2 bases and J gave up 4 bases; unmatched junction bases: 7. The CDR3 runs to 16 residues. The chain's CDR3 is CASSDRVGTSYNEQFF. The DNA for the CDR3 is TGTGCCAGCAGTGACCGAGTCGGGACTAGTTACAATGAGCAGTTCTTC.

This clone was recorded once. The CDR3 coding sequence is TGCAGTGCTAGTAAGGCCCAGGGGGCGGACGAGCAGTACTTC. This gives the protein CSASKAQGADEQYF. V and J are TRBV20-1 and TRBJ2-7; 8 nucleotides agree with TRBD1. The CDR3 extends over 14 amino acids. V trimming: 3 bases; J trimming: 5 bases; junction bases outside the gene matches: 9. CDR1 is DFQATT and CDR2 is SNEGSKA in the germline V gene (reference sequence).

There are a few counts of this clone. J is TRBJ1-1 and V is TRBV3-1 (or the pseudogene TRBV3-2), with D unclear. The CDR3 is 13 residues long. Per germline, CDR1 LGHDT and CDR2 YNNKEL (reference sequence). The V and J ends lost 8 bases and 4 bases respectively, with 14 bases between them. CDR3 protein: CASQHGSGTEAFF. CDR3 coding DNA: TGTGCCAGCCAGCACGGATCGGGCACTGAAGCTTTCTTT.

The rearrangement links TRBV7-6 to TRBJ2-7; 7 bases are shared with TRBD1. The J segment lost 6 bases and the V segment lost 5 bases, leaving 7 bases of the junction unmatched. This CDR3 is built from 13 residues. The V gene's germline CDR1 is SGHVS and CDR2 FNYEAQ. CDR3 in DNA: TGTGCCAGCAGCCGTACAGGGGTGAGCGAGCAGTACGTC. Its translation: CASSRTGVSEQYV.

The genes are TRBV18 and TRBJ1-5, with TRBD1 matching 8 bases. Germline V gives CDR1 KGHSH, CDR2 LQKENI. V lost 2 bases and J lost 12; bases outside the gene matches: 6. The CDR3 sequence is 13 residues long. The CDR3 spells CASSPSQGAGQHF. In nucleotides, the CDR3 is TGTGCCAGCTCACCATCCCAGGGGGCGGGCCAGCATTTT. Combining the CDR3 with reference TRBV18 and TRBJ1-5 gives the whole variable domain NAGVMQNPRHLVRRRGQEARLRCSPMKGHSHVYWYRQLPEEGLKFMVYLQKENIIDESGMPKERFSAEFPKEGPSILRIQQVVRGDSAAYFCASSPSQGAGQHFGDGTRLSIL.

V usage is TRBV5-3 and J usage is TRBJ1-2; D is ambiguous. TRBV5-3 is flagged as an ORF with uncertain function. The CDR3 totals 15 residues. The V and J ends lost 0 bases and 1 base respectively, with 10 bases between them. CDR3 DNA sequence: TGTGCCAGAAGCTTGGTGGTAAACTATAACTATGGCTACACCTTC. Translating gives CARSLVVNYNYGYTF.

This chain joins TRBV5-5 and TRBJ1-1, with unresolved D. Germline V gene sequence: CDR1 SGHKS, CDR2 YYEKEE (reference sequence). Trimming left V 0 bases short and J 1 base short, with 7 bases between. This CDR3 has 14 residues. CDR3 DNA: TGTGCCAGCAGCTTGGACGGTCCGAACACTGAAGCTTTCTTT. This sequence encodes CASSLDGPNTEAFF.

In this sample, this clone turned up once. CDR3 coding DNA: TGTGCCAGCTCACCACCCCATTTAAATTTGGACAGGGGGGAAACTGAAGCTTTCTTT. Translating gives CASSPPHLNLDRGETEAFF. The chain employs TRBV18 and TRBJ1-1, with 10 bases matching TRBD1. V was clipped by 0 bases and J by 5 bases; unmatched bases: 15. Germline V gene data show CDR1 as KGHSH and CDR2 as LQKENI. This CDR3 spans 19 amino acids.

The rearrangement joins TRBV5-1 to TRBJ1-2, with D possibly being TRBD1 (5 bases). Trimming pared 0 bases from V and 8 bases from J, leaving 11 bases between. CDR1 SGHRS and CDR2 YFSETQ come from the germline V gene. The CDR3 is 13 residues long. The CDR3 nucleotides read TGCGCCAGCAGCTTGGGAGAAGGGGAAGGCTACACCTTC. Amino acids: CASSLGEGEGYTF.

This clone turned up a few times. The J gene is TRBJ2-2, the V gene TRBV9, with 7 bases that match TRBD1. The CDR3 spans 15 residues. CDR1 is SGDLS and CDR2 is YYNGEE in the germline V gene. V trimming: 2 bases; J trimming: 4 bases; junction bases outside the gene matches: 5. This CDR3 is CASSVMTGFTGELFF. CDR3 bases: TGTGCCAGCAGCGTCATGACAGGGTTCACCGGGGAGCTGTTTTTT. Full variable domain (rest looked up from reference TRBV9 and TRBJ2-2): DSGVTQTPKHLITATGQRVTLRCSPRSGDLSVYWYQQSLDQGLQFLIQYYNGEERAKGNILERFSAQQFPDLHSELNLSSLELGDSALYFCASSVMTGFTGELFFGEGSRLTVL.

The chain combines TRBV5-1 with TRBJ1-2; D gene ambiguous. The length of the CDR3 is 16 residues. Deletions cut 0 bases from V and 0 bases from J, with 12 bases between. CDR1 is SGHRS and CDR2 is YFSETQ in the germline V gene. CDR3 in DNA: TGCGCCAGCAGCTTGGCTCCGGCTAGAGCTAACTATGGCTACACCTTC. Amino acid sequence: CASSLAPARANYGYTF. Full variable domain (outside the CDR3, taken from reference TRBV5-1 and TRBJ1-2): KAGVTQTPRYLIKTRGQQVTLSCSPISGHRSVSWYQQTPGQGLQFLFEYFSETQRNKGNFPGRFSGRQFSNSRSEMNVSTLELGDSALYLCASSLAPARANYGYTFGSGTRLTVV.

This clone was seen a handful of times. The chain has TRBV7-3 and TRBJ1-6; no reliable D call. CDR3 size: 13 residues. The germline V gene has CDR1 SGHTA and CDR2 FQGTGA. The ends were cut back, 5 bases at V and 8 bases at J, with 10 bases in the middle. The CDR3, as DNA: TGTGCCAGCAGCCCACACGGGTATTCACCCCTCCACTTT. It is translated as CASSPHGYSPLHF.

This chain joins TRBV6-5 and TRBJ2-7; perhaps TRBD1 as D (6 bases). From germline, CDR1 is MNHEY and CDR2 SVGAGI. The CDR3 runs to 14 residues. V was shortened by 6 bases and J by 1 base, with 13 bases between the two germline ends. CDR3 in DNA: TGTGCCAGCAGGAGCCGAGACAGGTCCTACGAGCAGTACGTC. This gives the protein CASRSRDRSYEQYV.

The chain is built from TRBV5-1 and TRBJ1-4; D is unresolved. Germline V lookup: CDR1 SGHRS, CDR2 YFSETQ. The V end lost 4 bases, the J end lost 5 bases, and 9 bases lay between the germline ends. The CDR3 is 13 amino acids. In nucleotides, the CDR3 is TGCGCCAGCAGCCGGGGAGGGAATGAAAAACTGTTTTTT. Its protein product is CASSRGGNEKLFF.

V is TRBV6-6 and J is TRBJ2-3; D unresolved. The CDR3 runs to 14 residues. V was trimmed by 8 bases and J by 5 bases, leaving 17 bases between them. The germline gives CDR1 MNHNY, CDR2 SVGAGI (reference sequence). Written as DNA, the CDR3 is TGTGCCAGCGGCGGTAGAGAGAGATTAGATACGCAGTATTTT. Translating gives CASGGRERLDTQYF.

The sample holds a few counts of this clone. CDR3 in amino acids: CASSLGANSYEQYV. The CDR3 DNA reads as TGTGCTAGTAGCTTGGGGGCCAATAGCTACGAGCAGTACGTC. The rearrangement joins TRBV12-5 to TRBJ2-7; weak D call: TRBD1 (6 bases). The germline V and J ends were trimmed by 8 bases and 3 bases, with 17 bases remaining between them. This CDR3 region has 14 residues. The germline gives CDR1 LGHNT, CDR2 FRNRAP.

CDR3 region: CASRPSGGDNEQFF. Here the CDR3 DNA reads TGTGCCAGCAGACCTAGCGGGGGGGACAATGAGCAGTTCTTC. The chain couples TRBV6-2 or TRBV6-3 to TRBJ2-1, with 12 bases lining up with TRBD2. Germline CDR1 MNHEY, CDR2 SVGEGT. The CDR3 covers 14 residues. V dropped 6 bases and J dropped 5; count of bases not matched to a gene: 2.